The 9 T cell receptor beta chains presented below share a single source sample, sequenced in a study of tumor-infiltrating lymphocytes in primary liver carcinoma. With about 470 ng total RNA as template and a constant-region primer, TCR beta cDNA was made. Nested multiplex PCR, run for three rounds with slightly modified ARM-PCR, yielded TCR beta libraries. The first two PCR rounds, around 10 cycles each, used TRBV1-TRBV30 forward primers and a C-beta reverse primer. MiXCR was run by TCRdb on the multiplex PCR reads, yielding one entry per CDR3 protein. The data contain over 100,000 distinct CDR3 sequences, around 70% of them seen just once; the ten biggest clones take up over 7.5%. Co-extracted RNA and DNA came from approximately 20-30 mg of unsorted bulk tissue. The sequencing input was tumor-adjacent normal liver tissue. The receptors were sampled from a woman in her sixties with primary liver carcinoma and hepatitis B virus infection.

On this clonotype itself: The conserved closing phenylalanine or tryptophan is absent in this CDR3, likely reflecting a read error. It is unclear where the CDR3 begins or ends on the DNA, so no DNA is shown, and the CDR3 is as TCRdb lists it. This chain joins TRBV21-1 and TRBJ2-3; the D call in the table, TRBD1, was not verified against the DNA. TRBV21-1 is an annotated pseudogene. The CDR3 spans 12 amino acids, including both terminal residues. The CDR3 protein is CTSGKGGQDGVV.

With regard to this clonotype: Here the CDR3 omits its conserved ending phenylalanine or tryptophan, so a read error is the likely source. The J gene is TRBJ2-1, the V gene TRBV29-1; D remains unclear. The germline V gene encodes CDR1 SQVTM and CDR2 ANQGSEA. This CDR3 spans 12 amino acids. Trimming removed 2 bases at V and 3 bases at J, with 5 bases between. In DNA form, the CDR3 reads TGCAGCGTTGAAAGCGACTACAATGAGCAGTTCTCC. This encodes CSVESDYNEQFS.

This clonotype appeared a few times. Being one base from a much bigger clone, this may be a read error. This chain uses TRBV28 with TRBJ2-5, with 7 positions matching TRBD1. There are 13 residues in the CDR3. Per the germline V gene, CDR1 is MDHEN and CDR2 is SYDVKM. The junction had 10 bases not matched to a gene; V was cut back by 6 bases and J by 9 bases. DNA for the CDR3: TGTGCCAGCAGGCAGACAGGGCATGAGGCCCAGTACTTC. Its translation is CASRQTGHEAQYF. The full variable domain, completed using reference TRBV28 and TRBJ2-5, is DVKVTQSSRYLVKRTGEKVFLECVQDMDHENMFWYRQDPGLGLRLIYFSYDVKMKEKGDIPEGYSVSREKKERFSLILESASTNQTSMYLCASRQTGHEAQYFGPGTRLLVL.

As to this clonotype: The missing conserved phenylalanine or tryptophan at the end of this CDR3 makes a read error likely. The rearrangement joins TRBV11-2 to TRBJ1-1; no reliable D call. Trimming shortened V by 2 bases and J by 3 bases, and 7 bases separated the two germline ends. Germline lookup yields CDR1 SGHAT and CDR2 FQNNGV. The CDR3 totals 13 residues. The CDR3: CASSLPGDTEAFL. For the CDR3, the DNA is TGTGCCAGCAGCTTACCTGGGGACACTGAAGCTTTCTTA.

This chain connects TRBV7-9 to TRBJ2-7; 9 bases match TRBD2. This CDR3 is built from 15 residues. The V gene's germline CDR1 is SEHNR and CDR2 FQNEAQ (reference sequence). V dropped 5 bases and J dropped 0; count of bases not matched to a gene: 5. CDR3 region: CASSLLAGHSYEQYF. DNA of the CDR3: TGTGCCAGCAGCCTACTAGCGGGCCACTCCTACGAGCAGTACTTC. The full variable domain, with the rest looked up from reference TRBV7-9 and TRBJ2-7, is DTGVSQNPRHKITKRGQNVTFRCDPISEHNRLYWYRQTLGQGPEFLTYFQNEAQLEKSRLLSDRFSAERPKGSFSTLEIQRTEQGDSAMYLCASSLLAGHSYEQYFGPGTRLTVT.

To note about this clonotype: A much larger clone is a single base away; this may be a read error. The chain has TRBV7-9 and TRBJ1-1; the D is unclear. The CDR3 contains 13 residues. Germline values: CDR1 SEHNR, CDR2 FQNEAQ (reference sequence). In DNA, the CDR3 is TGTGCCAGCAGCTTATGGGGTAGCACTGAAGGTTTCTTT. Its translation: CASSLWGSTEGFF.

To note about this clonotype: A read error may explain this, as a much larger clone is one base away. The chain combines TRBV7-9 with TRBJ2-7; D unresolved. The CDR3 contains 15 residues. Trimming took 2 bases from V and 4 from J, leaving 15 bases between them. Germline V gene lookup returns CDR1 SEHNR and CDR2 FQNEAQ (reference sequence). As DNA, the CDR3 is TGTGCCAGCAGCTTATACGGCGTGAGATCGTACGAGCAGTACTTC. Translated, it gives CASSLYGVRSYEQYF.

Worth noting for this clonotype: At one end, the junction sequence differs from germline, possibly due to a read error. This rearrangement joins TRBV7-9 to TRBJ2-2; possibly TRBD2 for D (6 bases). This CDR3 has 14 residues. Germline CDR1 and CDR2: SEHNR and FQNEAQ (reference sequence). The CDR3 coding sequence is TGCGCCAGCTTGGAGGGTACGATCGCCGGGGAGCTGTTTTTT. Translated, it gives CASLEGTIAGELFF.

V gene TRBV29-1 combines with J gene TRBJ2-5; D is ambiguous. Trimming took off 4 bases at V and 3 bases at J, with 9 bases between the two ends. Germline lookup yields CDR1 SQVTM and CDR2 ANQGSEA. CDR3 length equals 12 residues. In DNA, the CDR3 is TGCAGCGTTGTCAAGGCCGAAGAGACCCAGTACTTC. Its translation is CSVVKAEETQYF.